The 3 T cell receptor beta chains below were found in one sample sequenced in a study of blood T cells in healthy people across ages. Combining a sample-barcoded 5' primer with a J-beta primer mix, a second PCR ran for 7 to 11 cycles. From the 5' RACE reads, TCRdb called clonotypes with MiXCR, one entry per CDR3 protein. The table records under 2,000,000 distinct CDR3 sequences, around half of them present only once. Sequencing was performed on blood. The receptors were sampled from a woman in her thirties or forties in good health.

This clonotype was observed once. It may be a read error: a sequence one base away is much more abundant. In DNA, the CDR3 is TGTGCCAGCAGTTCCCATGGTAGGGCGAGCATTCAGTACTTC. This translates into CASSSHGRASIQYF. The chain links TRBV28 to TRBJ2-7; D gene ambiguous. Matching the DNA end better, TRBJ2-4 makes the J call doubtful. CDR1 and CDR2 (germline): MDHEN, SYDVKM. This CDR3 is 14 amino acids long.

This clonotype was counted once. The chain couples TRBV4-2 to TRBJ2-1; 8 nucleotides line up with TRBD2. V lost 0 bases to trimming and J lost 0 bases; unmatched junction nucleotides: 10. There are 19 residues in the CDR3. The germline CDR1 and CDR2 sequences are LGHNA and YNFKEQ. The CDR3 here is CASSQEAGGLLSSYNEQFF. The CDR3 coding sequence is TGTGCCAGCAGCCAAGAGGCGGGGGGCCTACTAAGCTCCTACAATGAGCAGTTCTTC.

This clonotype was seen only a few times. This chain links TRBV7-2 with TRBJ2-7, with 12 bases that match TRBD2. The CDR3 is made up of 16 amino acids. The V gene's germline CDR1 is SGHTA and CDR2 FQGNSA. Trimming removed 0 bases from V and 4 bases from J; junction bases left unmatched: 4. CDR3 nucleotide sequence: TGTGCCAGCAGCTTAGCAACTAGCGGGGGGAGGTACGAGCAGTACTTC. It is translated as CASSLATSGGRYEQYF.